This T cell receptor (beta chain) was found in a study of T cells in Graves' hyperthyroidism and ophthalmopathy. What was amplified from RNA transcripts were TCR beta CDR3 regions. Using the HTBI primer set, a first-round RT-PCR was run on the TCR CDR3. MiXCR was run by TCRdb on the multiplex PCR reads, yielding one entry per CDR3 protein. The sample yields 530,000 or so distinct CDR3 sequences, around 45% seen once. Patients between 18 and 65 years old had hyperthyroidism, newly diagnosed and lasting under 2 months. Those patients with uncontrolled infection, other autoimmune disease, pregnancy or lactation were excluded. Thyroid ultrasound, orbital computed tomography, clinical symptoms, and serum thyroxine and TRAb underpinned diagnoses. Study-wide results and caveats: Most thyroid clonotypes expanded above 0.001 were also detected in blood.

Of note for this clonotype: Its antigen is currently unknown.

Germline loops: CDR1 DFQATT, CDR2 SNEGSKA (reference sequence). V lost 6 bases and J lost 7, with 16 bases in between. The CDR3 has 12 residues. The origin of this receptor is a woman between 18 and 29 years old with Graves' hyperthyroidism. The genes are TRBV20-1 and TRBJ2-7, with D perhaps assigned TRBD1 or TRBD2 (7 bases each). The material sequenced was peripheral blood or thyroid tissue (not recorded which). This CDR3 is CSAPGGGHEQYF. The CDR3 DNA reads TGCAGTGCACCAGGGGGGGGCCATGAGCAGTACTTC.